This T cell receptor beta chain emerged from a study of technical replicates of blood from a handful of donors. Germline CDR1 is MDHEN and CDR2 is SYDVKM. V was clipped by 3 bases and J by 7 bases; unmatched bases: 8. CDR3 length equals 14 residues. Repertoires were generated with immunoSEQ multiplex PCR, while TCRdb's copy carries only in-frame clones and drops some. The repertoire holds tens of thousands of clones, with about 93% as singletons. Sequencing was done on a sample of T cells isolated from PBMCs. The sequence came from a human donor in good health. The chain employs TRBV28 and TRBJ2-7; 8 bases fit TRBD1. The CDR3 DNA sequence: TGTGCCAGCAGTTTTTCGACAGGGGCTGAAGAGCAGTACTTC. Translation: CASSFSTGAEEQYF. Using reference TRBV28 and TRBJ2-7 for the parts outside the CDR3, the full variable domain is DVKVTQSSRYLVKRTGEKVFLECVQDMDHENMFWYRQDPGLGLRLIYFSYDVKMKEKGDIPEGYSVSREKKERFSLILESASTNQTSMYLCASSFSTGAEEQYFGPGTRLTVT.